These T cell receptor beta chains were read from a single sample in a study of vaccination effects on CD4 cells after COVID-19. Assay used: immunoSEQ multiplex PCR; TCRdb lists only in-frame clones, some missing. The table records 52,000 or so clones, 70% of them present only once. The antigens of these receptors remain unknown. Sample: CD4+ T cells from PBMCs cultured with SARS-CoV-2 spike peptides, taken before COVID-19 vaccination. Receptor source: a human donor who received a COVID-19 vaccine. CDR3s include the opening cysteine and the closing phenylalanine or tryptophan. The D gene is left open where the match is weak. Expanded clones get a size class; other rows say once, few or many, or leave the size out.

CDR3: CSARGNTEAFF; DNA: TGCAGTGCTAGGGGGAACACTGAAGCTTTCTTT; D: -; size: -; J: TRBJ1-1; V: TRBV20-1
CDR3: CASSSGGSYNEQFF; DNA: TGCGCCAGCAGCTCGGGGGGCTCCTACAATGAGCAGTTCTTC; D: TRBD2; size: -; J: TRBJ2-1; V: TRBV5-1
CDR3: CAWSVGGGATNEKLFF; DNA: TGTGCCTGGAGTGTTGGGGGGGGTGCAACTAATGAAAAACTGTTTTTT; D: -; size: -; J: TRBJ1-4; V: TRBV30
CDR3: CASKADTEAFF; DNA: TGCGCCAGTAAGGCTGACACTGAAGCTTTCTTT; D: -; size: -; J: TRBJ1-1; V: TRBV5-1
CDR3: CASSLAETGFNEQFF; DNA: TGTGCCAGCAGCTTAGCGGAGACAGGGTTTAATGAGCAGTTCTTC; D: TRBD1; size: -; J: TRBJ2-1; V: TRBV7-9
CDR3: CASRQGLADTQYF; DNA: TGCGCCAGCCGACAGGGGCTAGCAGATACGCAGTATTTT; D: TRBD1; size: -; J: TRBJ2-3; V: TRBV5-1
CDR3: CASSLYGRDLEQYF; DNA: TGTGCCAGCAGCTTATATGGCAGGGACCTCGAGCAGTACTTC; D: -; size: -; J: TRBJ2-7; V: TRBV5-4
CDR3: CASSLRPGTGGYEQYF; DNA: TGTGCCAGCAGTTTGCGTCCCGGGACAGGGGGCTACGAGCAGTACTTC; D: TRBD1; size: -; J: TRBJ2-7; V: TRBV28
CDR3: CASSQLRGRTGELFF; DNA: TGTGCCAGCAGCCAACTGCGGGGGCGTACCGGGGAGCTGTTTTTT; D: -; size: few; J: TRBJ2-2; V: TRBV3-1/TRBV3-2
CDR3: CASSLGGGQGANEQFF; DNA: TGTGCCAGCAGCTTGGGGGGGGGACAGGGGGCGAATGAGCAGTTCTTC; D: TRBD1; size: -; J: TRBJ2-1; V: TRBV11-3
CDR3: CASRLVLATGELFF; DNA: TGTGCCAGCCGCTTGGTACTCGCCACCGGGGAGCTGTTTTTT; D: -; size: -; J: TRBJ2-2; V: TRBV7-2
CDR3: CASSLASGQETQYF; DNA: TGTGCCAGCAGCTTAGCTAGCGGTCAAGAGACCCAGTACTTC; D: -; size: -; J: TRBJ2-5; V: TRBV7-9
CDR3: CAWRIRTGTGNSPLHF; DNA: TGTGCCTGGAGAATTAGAACCGGGACAGGGAATTCACCCCTCCACTTT; D: TRBD1; size: -; J: TRBJ1-6; V: TRBV30
CDR3: CASSFQSGTGGDGYTF; DNA: TGTGCCAGCAGCTTCCAATCCGGGACAGGGGGCGATGGCTACACCTTC; D: TRBD1; size: -; J: TRBJ1-2; V: TRBV7-2
CDR3: CASSHGGARIQETQYF; DNA: TGTGCCAGCAGCCATGGTGGGGCTCGAATTCAAGAGACCCAGTACTTC; D: -; size: -; J: TRBJ2-5; V: TRBV5-4
CDR3: CASSTRDSRGNEQFF; DNA: TGTGCCAGCAGCACCCGCGACTCCCGCGGCAATGAGCAGTTCTTC; D: -; size: once; J: TRBJ2-1; V: TRBV7-2
CDR3: CASSLGGQETQYF; DNA: TGTGCCAGCTCCCTTGGGGGACAAGAGACCCAGTACTTC; D: -; size: -; J: TRBJ2-5; V: TRBV18
CDR3: CASSEFGTGLNTGELFF; DNA: TGTGCCAGCAGTGAATTTGGGACAGGGTTAAACACCGGGGAGCTGTTTTTT; D: TRBD1; size: -; J: TRBJ2-2; V: TRBV25-1
CDR3: CASSLGGTGELFF; DNA: TGTGCCAGCAGCTTGGGCGGCACCGGGGAGCTGTTTTTT; D: -; size: few; J: TRBJ2-2; V: TRBV5-4
CDR3: CAIRQTASTDTQYF; DNA: TGTGCCATCAGGCAGACAGCTAGCACAGATACGCAGTATTTT; D: -; size: -; J: TRBJ2-3; V: TRBV10-3
CDR3: CASSFNFGSGRNNEQFF; DNA: TGTGCCAGCAGTTTTAATTTCGGAAGCGGGAGAAACAATGAGCAGTTCTTC; D: TRBD2; size: -; J: TRBJ2-1; V: TRBV28
CDR3: CASSTIAGGQETQYF; DNA: TGTGCCAGCTCAACGATAGCGGGGGGCCAAGAGACCCAGTACTTC; D: TRBD2; size: -; J: TRBJ2-5; V: TRBV18
CDR3: CASSRTTGSDGYTF; DNA: TGCGCCAGCAGCCGCACTACAGGGTCTGACGGCTACACCTTC; D: -; size: -; J: TRBJ1-2; V: TRBV4-1
CDR3: CASGRTSGGADTQYF; DNA: TGTGCCAGCGGTCGGACTAGCGGGGGGGCTGATACGCAGTATTTT; D: TRBD2; size: -; J: TRBJ2-3; V: TRBV3-1/TRBV3-2
CDR3: CASSLVGGRDYGYTF; DNA: TGTGCCAGCAGCTTAGTAGGGGGCCGGGACTATGGCTACACCTTC; D: TRBD1; size: once; J: TRBJ1-2; V: TRBV13
CDR3: CASSLTGGGVNTEAFF; DNA: TGCGCCAGCAGCCTGACAGGGGGCGGCGTGAACACTGAAGCTTTCTTT; D: TRBD1; size: -; J: TRBJ1-1; V: TRBV5-1
CDR3: CASSVEQPGYGYTF; DNA: TGTGCCAGCAGCGTAGAACAGCCAGGCTATGGCTACACCTTC; D: -; size: -; J: TRBJ1-2; V: TRBV9
CDR3: CASSPRLDRGNYGYTF; DNA: TGTGCCAGCAGCCCGCGCTTGGACAGGGGCAACTATGGCTACACCTTC; D: TRBD1; size: -; J: TRBJ1-2; V: TRBV5-4
CDR3: CASSVGSPRAGELFF; DNA: TGTGCCAGCAGCGTAGGTTCTCCGCGCGCCGGGGAGCTGTTTTTT; D: -; size: -; J: TRBJ2-2; V: TRBV9
CDR3: CASSQGGTPLLNEQFF; DNA: TGTGCCAGCAGCCAGGGCGGGACCCCCCTATTGAATGAGCAGTTCTTC; D: -; size: -; J: TRBJ2-1; V: TRBV3-1/TRBV3-2
CDR3: CASSLRSSGGARTGELFF; DNA: TGTGCCAGCAGCTTACGGTCTAGCGGGGGGGCCAGAACCGGGGAGCTGTTTTTT; D: TRBD2; size: -; J: TRBJ2-2; V: TRBV13
CDR3: CAWSGSKRALTDTQYF; DNA: TGTGCCTGGAGTGGCTCTAAGCGGGCACTCACAGATACGCAGTATTTT; D: -; size: once; J: TRBJ2-3; V: TRBV30
CDR3: CASGRVSGNTIYF; DNA: TGTGCCAGCGGGAGAGTCTCTGGAAACACCATATATTTT; D: -; size: -; J: TRBJ1-3; V: TRBV6-5
CDR3: CASSYDRVEYGYTF; DNA: TGTGCCAGCAGTTACGACAGGGTTGAGTATGGCTACACCTTC; D: TRBD1; size: -; J: TRBJ1-2; V: TRBV6-5
CDR3: CASSQDKLAGASYEQYF; DNA: TGCGCCAGCAGCCAAGATAAACTAGCAGGAGCATCCTACGAGCAGTACTTC; D: -; size: -; J: TRBJ2-7; V: TRBV4-1
CDR3: CASSFGTVNEKLFF; DNA: TGTGCCAGCAGTTTCGGGACGGTAAATGAAAAACTGTTTTTT; D: -; size: -; J: TRBJ1-4; V: TRBV3-1/TRBV3-2
CDR3: CASSGGTGVHEQYF; DNA: TGTGCCAGCAGCGGTGGGACAGGGGTGCACGAGCAGTACTTC; D: TRBD1; size: once; J: TRBJ2-7; V: TRBV6-5
CDR3: CAWRRTGFGYTF; DNA: TGTGCCTGGAGGAGGACAGGGTTCGGCTACACCTTC; D: TRBD1; size: few; J: TRBJ1-2; V: TRBV30
CDR3: CASSQAGAGGPADTQYF; DNA: TGTGCCAGCAGCCAAGCGGGAGCGGGGGGGCCGGCAGATACGCAGTATTTT; D: TRBD2; size: -; J: TRBJ2-3; V: TRBV4-2
CDR3: CASSRLAGFTQYF; DNA: TGTGCCAGCTCACGGCTAGCGGGGTTTACGCAGTATTTT; D: TRBD2; size: -; J: TRBJ2-3; V: TRBV18
CDR3: CASSFGYSGSLYEQYF; DNA: TGTGCCAGCAGCTTCGGCTATAGCGGGAGCCTATACGAGCAGTACTTC; D: TRBD2; size: -; J: TRBJ2-7; V: TRBV11-2
CDR3: CASSSQGPASTEAFF; DNA: TGCGCCAGCAGCTCACAGGGGCCAGCGAGCACTGAAGCTTTCTTT; D: TRBD1; size: few; J: TRBJ1-1; V: TRBV5-1
CDR3: CASSLDQPTNYGYTF; DNA: TGTGCCAGCAGCTTAGATCAGCCTACTAACTATGGCTACACCTTC; D: -; size: -; J: TRBJ1-2; V: TRBV7-2